This T cell receptor (beta chain) appears in the sequencing data of a study of blood T cell repertoires in COVID-19. Study background: Acute-phase and convalescent COVID-19 samples originated in the United States, Italy and Spain.

A few counts support this clone. The germline V gene has CDR1 LNHDA and CDR2 SQIVND (reference sequence). The V end was cut by 3 bases, the J end by 10 bases, with 18 bases between. The CDR3 is made up of 14 amino acids. Here immunoSEQ multiplex PCR was the method, and the copy in TCRdb shows in-frame clones only, minus some. The sample consists of fewer than 450,000 clones, roughly 90% of them appearing once. This study enrolled people aged about 18 to 100 from roughly 24 US geographic areas. This clonotype was sampled from a woman aged 40 to 49 with acute COVID-19. V gene TRBV19 combines with J gene TRBJ1-2; D is possibly TRBD1 (6 bases). Sequenced sample: PBMCs or T cells enriched from blood (not recorded which). The CDR3 loop is CASSINSQGLVYTF. CDR3 in DNA: TGTGCCAGTAGTATTAATTCACAGGGCCTCGTCTACACCTTC.